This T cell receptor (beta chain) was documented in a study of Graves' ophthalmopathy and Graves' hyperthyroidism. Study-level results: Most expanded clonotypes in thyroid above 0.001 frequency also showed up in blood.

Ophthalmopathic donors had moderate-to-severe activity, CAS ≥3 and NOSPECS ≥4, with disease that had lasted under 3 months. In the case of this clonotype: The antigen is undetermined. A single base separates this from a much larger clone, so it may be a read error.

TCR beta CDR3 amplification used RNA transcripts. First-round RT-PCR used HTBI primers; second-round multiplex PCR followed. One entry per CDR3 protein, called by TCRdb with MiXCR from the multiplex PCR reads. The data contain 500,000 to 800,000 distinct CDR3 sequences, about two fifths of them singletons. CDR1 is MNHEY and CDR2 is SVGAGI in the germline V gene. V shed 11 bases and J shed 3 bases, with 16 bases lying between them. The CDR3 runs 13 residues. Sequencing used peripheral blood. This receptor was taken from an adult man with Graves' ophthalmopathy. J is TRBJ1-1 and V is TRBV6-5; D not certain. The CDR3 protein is CAGQLLLDTEAFF. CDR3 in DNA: TGTGCCGGCCAGCTCCTCCTGGACACTGAAGCTTTCTTT.